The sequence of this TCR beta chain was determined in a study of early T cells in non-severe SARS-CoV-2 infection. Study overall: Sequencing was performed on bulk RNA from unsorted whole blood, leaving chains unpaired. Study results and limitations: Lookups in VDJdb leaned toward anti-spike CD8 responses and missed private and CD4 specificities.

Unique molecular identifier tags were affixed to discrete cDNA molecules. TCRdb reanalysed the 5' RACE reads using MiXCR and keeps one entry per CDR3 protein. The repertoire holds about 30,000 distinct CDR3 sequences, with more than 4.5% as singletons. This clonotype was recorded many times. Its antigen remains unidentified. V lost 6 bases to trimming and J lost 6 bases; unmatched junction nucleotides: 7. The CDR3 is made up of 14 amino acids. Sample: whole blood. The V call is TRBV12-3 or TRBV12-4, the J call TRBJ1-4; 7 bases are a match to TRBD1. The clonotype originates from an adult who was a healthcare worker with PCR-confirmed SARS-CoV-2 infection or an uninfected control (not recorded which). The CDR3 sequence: CASSRTGTHEKLFF. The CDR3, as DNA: TGTGCCAGCAGCCGGACAGGCACCCATGAAAAACTGTTTTTT.